This T cell receptor beta chain was retrieved from a study of shared clonotypes between healthy human individuals. Libraries were prepared by immunoSEQ multiplex PCR; TCRdb keeps only in-frame clonotypes and omits some of them. The sample records 600,000 to 750,000 clones, about nine tenths being singletons. CD45RO+ cells were combined with CCR7-negative CD45RA+ TemRA cells to form CD8 memory. The V and J ends lost 0 bases and 6 bases respectively, with 14 bases between them. The CDR3 covers 15 residues. Germline values: CDR1 MNHGY, CDR2 SVAAGI. This clonotype originated in a young man in good health. Some clones in this sample may be carry-over from other donors' samples. The sample was memory CD8+ T cells from PBMCs. Subset given: CD45RO+ cells pooled with CCR7-negative TemRA cells. The V gene is TRBV6-9, the J gene TRBJ1-2; D unclear. DNA for the CDR3: TGTGCCAGCAGTTATTCCCGGTCCGGTGGGGATGGCTACACCTTC. It specifies CASSYSRSGGDGYTF.